The sample holds many counts of the clone carrying this TCR beta chain. No antigen is known for it. This CDR3 spans 15 amino acids. The V and J ends lost 2 bases and 1 base respectively, with 9 bases between them. Per germline, CDR1 MGHRA and CDR2 YSYEKL. The data derive from a study of T cells after posttransplantation cyclophosphamide. Study-wide results and limits: Recipient CMV seropositivity and CMV reactivation strongly tracked TRB clonality. Later post-transplant blood repertoires were often dominated by donor CD8+ memory clones.

The repertoire was sequenced with immunoSEQ multiplex PCR; TCRdb's copy has only in-frame clones and lacks some. The sample holds around 34,000 clones, and no clone turns up only once. The chain combines TRBV4-1 with TRBJ2-1, with D perhaps matching TRBD2 (6 bases). The source of this sequence is a man over 45 in good health, CMV-negative, and a related stem cell transplant donor. Sequencing used PBMCs. The CDR3 bases are TGCGCCAGCAGCCAACGGGACTTTTCCTACAATGAGCAGTTCTTC. Its protein product is CASSQRDFSYNEQFF.